This is a list of T cell receptor beta chains from one sample in a study of T cells in Graves' hyperthyroidism and ophthalmopathy. A single record per CDR3 protein comes from TCRdb applying MiXCR to the multiplex PCR reads. Seen here are hundreds of thousands of distinct CDR3 sequences, approximately 20% observed once, and the top ten hold over 45%. The sample consisted of blood. The receptors come from a man aged 40-50 years with Graves' ophthalmopathy. Each CDR3 is given with its conserved first and last residue. D genes are given only for firm matches. Some rows mark clone size as missing; the rest say once, few, many or name a class of expanded clone.

d_call | clone_size | j_call | v_call | cdr3_aa | cdr3_nt
. | few | TRBJ1-1 | TRBV6-1 | CASSMGPHVTEAFF | TGTGCCAGCAGCATGGGGCCACACGTGACTGAAGCTTTCTTT
TRBD2 | few | TRBJ2-2 | TRBV20-1 | CSGLAGAPPNTGELFF | TGCAGTGGACTAGCGGGGGCCCCTCCTAACACCGGGGAGCTGTTTTTT
. | . | TRBJ2-2 | TRBV11-2 | CASSLYVTLKTGELFF | TGTGCCAGCAGCTTATACGTGACATTGAAAACCGGGGAGCTGTTTTTT
. | few | TRBJ1-2 | TRBV5-1 | CASRQKSTGRPSIYGYTF | TGCGCCAGCAGACAAAAGTCGACAGGAAGGCCCTCCATTTATGGCTACACCTTC
. | many | TRBJ2-7 | TRBV6-1 | CASSEGRDEQYF | TGTGCCAGCAGTGAAGGCCGGGACGAGCAGTACTTC
. | few | TRBJ1-1 | TRBV4-2 | CASSQDVQGHTEAFF | TGTGCCAGCAGCCAAGATGTTCAGGGGCACACTGAAGCTTTCTTT
TRBD2 | . | TRBJ2-1 | TRBV28 | CASLSGGPSSYNEQFF | TGTGCCAGCCTGAGCGGGGGCCCCAGCTCCTACAATGAGCAGTTCTTC
. | few | TRBJ2-1 | TRBV10-1 | CASISGHYNEQFF | TGCGCCAGCATTTCGGGACACTACAATGAGCAGTTCTTC
. | many | TRBJ1-5 | TRBV2 | CASNGLGNQPQHF | TGTGCCAGCAACGGGTTGGGCAATCAGCCCCAGCATTTT
TRBD2 | many | TRBJ2-5 | TRBV6-2/TRBV6-3 | CASSYPAGAETQYF | TGTGCCAGCAGTTACCCAGCGGGAGCAGAGACCCAGTACTTC
. | . | TRBJ2-7 | TRBV11-2 | CASSFGQISDEQYF | TGTGCCAGCAGCTTTGGACAGATTAGTGACGAGCAGTACTTC
. | few | TRBJ2-7 | TRBV10-3 | CAMADGRLSYEQYF | TGTGCCATGGCCGATGGGAGACTCTCCTACGAGCAGTACTTC
. | few | TRBJ2-7 | TRBV7-6 | CASSLEPGVEYEQYF | TGTGCCAGCAGCTTAGAACCAGGAGTGGAATACGAGCAGTACTTC
TRBD1 | . | TRBJ2-2 | TRBV27 | CASSSSSGTGRVTGELFF | TGTGCCAGCAGTTCTTCCTCCGGGACAGGGAGGGTCACCGGGGAGCTGTTTTTT
. | many | TRBJ2-3 | TRBV10-3 | CAISVSASTDTQYF | TGTGCCATCAGTGTCAGTGCTAGCACAGATACGCAGTATTTT
. | . | TRBJ1-1 | TRBV14 | CASSQGLLGPAYTEAFF | TGTGCCAGCAGCCAAGGATTACTAGGACCGGCCTACACTGAAGCTTTCTTT
TRBD2 | few | TRBJ2-7 | TRBV4-1 | CASSPGGGAPYEQYF | TGCGCCAGCAGCCCGGGCGGGGGAGCCCCCTACGAGCAGTACTTC
TRBD1 | many | TRBJ1-2 | TRBV18 | CASSPTGGVGYTF | TGTGCCAGCTCACCGACAGGGGGAGTAGGCTACACCTTC
. | many | TRBJ2-7 | TRBV18 | CASSPGEGVIYEQYF | TGTGCCAGCTCACCCGGCGAAGGGGTTATCTACGAGCAGTACTTC
TRBD2 | . | TRBJ2-3 | TRBV6-4 | CASSDGGGTDTQYF | TGTGCCAGCAGTGACGGGGGGGGGACAGATACGCAGTATTTT
TRBD1 | . | TRBJ2-7 | TRBV13 | CASSSRDRGYYEQYF | TGTGCCAGCAGCTCCCGGGACAGGGGTTATTACGAGCAGTACTTC
TRBD2 | few | TRBJ2-3 | TRBV11-2 | CASSLDLLAGGGTDTQYF | TGTGCCAGCAGCTTAGATTTATTAGCGGGGGGGGGCACAGATACGCAGTATTTT
. | many | TRBJ2-1 | TRBV6-1 | CASRFTTGLTTTSYNEQFF | TGTGCCAGCAGGTTTACAACGGGCCTTACTACGACCTCCTACAATGAGCAGTTCTTC
TRBD1 | few | TRBJ1-1 | TRBV14 | CASSQDEGGSEAFF | TGTGCCAGCAGCCAAGATGAAGGGGGCTCTGAAGCTTTCTTT
. | few | TRBJ2-5 | TRBV6-2/TRBV6-3 | CASSYRSGTQYF | TGTGCCAGCAGTTACCGCAGCGGAACCCAGTACTTC
TRBD2 | . | TRBJ2-2 | TRBV7-9 | CASSPPPVEEAGVGTGELFF | TGTGCCAGCAGCCCCCCGCCGGTGGAGGAAGCGGGAGTCGGTACCGGGGAGCTGTTTTTT
. | . | TRBJ2-1 | TRBV9 | CASSPGRRNDNEQFF | TGTGCCAGCAGCCCAGGACGGCGGAACGACAATGAGCAGTTCTTC
. | . | TRBJ2-5 | TRBV18 | CASSPLGRGGQETQYF | TGTGCCAGCTCACCACTTGGCAGGGGGGGTCAAGAGACCCAGTACTTC
. | few | TRBJ2-7 | TRBV7-6 | CASSLAPRSETYEQYF | TGTGCCAGCAGCTTGGCCCCGAGGTCCGAGACCTACGAGCAGTACTTC
TRBD1 | . | TRBJ1-6 | TRBV6-2/TRBV6-3 | CASTGTGGYNSPLHF | TGTGCCAGCACCGGGACAGGCGGTTATAATTCACCCCTCCACTTT
TRBD1 | . | TRBJ2-5 | TRBV5-1 | CASTTGGSGETQYF | TGCGCCAGCACGACAGGGGGGAGCGGAGAGACCCAGTACTTC
. | many | TRBJ1-1 | TRBV27 | CASSYRGRGAREAFF | TGTGCCAGCAGTTACCGGGGGAGGGGGGCTCGTGAAGCTTTCTTT
. | . | TRBJ1-2 | TRBV30 | CAWREKRRVYGYTF | TGTGCCTGGAGAGAGAAAAGGCGAGTATATGGCTACACCTTC
TRBD2 | . | TRBJ2-7 | TRBV12-3/TRBV12-4 | CASKLAGELNYEQYF | TGTGCCAGCAAATTAGCGGGGGAGCTAAACTACGAGCAGTACTTC
. | . | TRBJ2-7 | TRBV30 | CAWSVRRNSYEQYF | TGTGCCTGGAGTGTACGGAGAAACTCCTACGAGCAGTACTTC
. | many | TRBJ2-7 | TRBV5-1 | CASSLAGGTYEQYF | TGTGCCAGCAGCTTAGCAGGCGGGACCTACGAGCAGTACTTC
. | . | TRBJ2-3 | TRBV6-2/TRBV6-3 | CASSWKQGSTDTQYF | TGTGCCAGCAGTTGGAAACAGGGTTCTACAGATACGCAGTATTTT
. | . | TRBJ1-5 | TRBV6-2/TRBV6-3 | CAFRAGGLGQPQHF | TGTGCCTTTCGCGCCGGCGGGTTGGGACAGCCCCAGCATTTT
. | many | TRBJ2-6 | TRBV6-1 | CASSEDPSGANVLTF | TGTGCCAGCAGTGAAGACCCTTCTGGGGCCAACGTCCTGACTTTC
. | few | TRBJ1-2 | TRBV5-1 | CASSRTGIGANYGYTF | TGCGCCAGCAGCCGTACAGGGATTGGAGCTAACTATGGCTACACCTTC
TRBD2 | many | TRBJ2-3 | TRBV11-1 | CASSLRLAGGLQYF | TGTGCCAGCAGCCTAAGACTAGCGGGGGGCCTCCAGTATTTT